This TCR beta chain came from a study of shared clonotypes between healthy human individuals. Produced via immunoSEQ multiplex PCR; TCRdb's table is partial and in-frame only. The table includes more than 2 million clones, approximately 95% detected once. The germline CDR1 and CDR2 sequences are SNHLY and FYNNEI. V was shortened by 5 bases and J by 0 bases, with 2 bases between the two germline ends. The CDR3 totals 12 residues. Naive CD8 isolation took CD45RO-negative cells positively selected for CCR7 and excluded terminally differentiated effector memory CD45RA+ cells. The receptor was derived from a man between 18 and 29 years old in good health. V is TRBV2 and J is TRBJ1-5, with D hard to call. The specimen sequenced was naive CD8+ T cells sorted from blood. The chain's CDR3 is CASSNSNQPQHF. The CDR3 coding sequence is TGTGCCAGCAGTAATAGCAATCAGCCCCAGCATTTT.